A single sample is the source of the 3 T cell receptor beta chains below, sequenced in a study of T cells in Graves' hyperthyroidism and ophthalmopathy. Researchers took RNA transcripts and amplified the TCR beta CDR3 regions from them. A set of HTBI primers served as the primers for a first-round RT-PCR of the TCR CDR3. TCRdb used MiXCR to reprocess the multiplex PCR reads, holding one entry per CDR3 protein. The repertoire holds 250,000 to 300,000 distinct CDR3 sequences, with 13% as singletons. Sequenced sample: blood. The receptors were gathered from a woman aged 25 to 39 with Graves' hyperthyroidism that later progressed to Graves' ophthalmopathy.

The sample holds many counts of this clonotype. This chain uses TRBV20-1 with TRBJ2-7, with TRBD1 as a possible D gene (5 bases). Trimming removed 6 bases at V and 4 bases at J, with 13 bases between. This CDR3 region has 12 residues. Germline V CDR1 and CDR2: DFQATT, SNEGSKA (reference sequence). CDR3 in amino acids: CSAPRGQYEQYF. The CDR3 coding sequence is TGCAGTGCCCCCAGAGGACAATACGAGCAGTACTTC.

This clonotype was found a few times. The chain uses TRBV7-8 and TRBJ2-2; D perhaps matches TRBD1 (5 bases). V gave up 8 bases and J gave up 0 bases, with 10 bases separating them. CDR1 and CDR2 from the germline V gene are SGHVS and FQNEAQ. The CDR3 has 14 amino acids. The DNA for the CDR3 is TGTGCCAGCCTTCTAGGGGCGAACACCGGGGAGCTGTTTTTT. This gives the protein CASLLGANTGELFF.

This clonotype was recorded at least ten times. The V gene is TRBV28, the J gene TRBJ2-7; tentative D call: TRBD2 (6 bases). With 4 bases removed from V and 6 bases from J, the gap between germline ends came to 25 bases. The V gene's germline CDR1 is MDHEN and CDR2 SYDVKM. CDR3 length equals 17 residues. The CDR3 DNA reads as TGTGCCAGCAGTTCAGGAGGGTCCGGACCGGGGCTTGGCGAGCAGTACTTC. Translating gives CASSSGGSGPGLGEQYF. Combining the CDR3 with reference TRBV28 and TRBJ2-7 gives the whole variable domain DVKVTQSSRYLVKRTGEKVFLECVQDMDHENMFWYRQDPGLGLRLIYFSYDVKMKEKGDIPEGYSVSREKKERFSLILESASTNQTSMYLCASSSGGSGPGLGEQYFGPGTRLTVT.